Each of the 22 T cell receptor beta chains below was sequenced from the same sample in a study of CD8+ T cells in alopecia areata. RNA, once extracted, was reverse transcribed into cDNA for use as the sequencing template. The data were produced by immunoSEQ multiplex PCR, yet TCRdb's version contains in-frame clones alone and is incomplete. The sample records 150,000 to 200,000 clones, 45% to 60% being singletons. The sequencing sample was made of CD4+ T cells sorted from blood. These receptors all come from a human donor in good health.

The chain carries TRBV25-1 and TRBJ1-2; D is uncertain. Deletions cut 3 bases from V and 2 bases from J, with 4 bases between. The CDR3 is 12 amino acids. CDR1 and CDR2 (germline): MGHDK, SYGVNS. CDR3 DNA sequence: TGTGCCAGCAGTGAGCTCAACTATGGCTACACCTTC. Translating it yields CASSELNYGYTF.

The chain employs TRBV4-2 and TRBJ2-7; D gene unclear. In germline, CDR1 is LGHNA, CDR2 YNFKEQ. CDR3 length: 13 residues. Trimming pared 1 base from V and 0 bases from J, leaving 4 bases between. As DNA, the CDR3 is TGTGCCAGCAGCCAAGTCTACTCCTACGAGCAGTACTTC. As protein: CASSQVYSYEQYF.

The chain couples TRBV5-1 to TRBJ2-5; D is undetermined. CDR1 SGHRS and CDR2 YFSETQ come from the germline V gene. The CDR3 has 14 residues. Between the trimmed V and J ends, which lost 3 bases and 3 bases, there was a span of 12 bases. The CDR3 loop is CASSSGLSEETQYF. CDR3 in DNA: TGCGCCAGCAGCTCCGGCCTCTCGGAAGAGACCCAGTACTTC.

The V and J genes are TRBV6-5 and TRBJ2-1; TRBD2 aligns across 9 bases. V shed 9 bases and J 9 bases; nucleotides not matched to a gene: 9. This CDR3 is 13 amino acids long. CDR1 is MNHEY and CDR2 is SVGAGI in the germline V gene. The CDR3 loop reads CASRREGPGEQFF. The CDR3 DNA is TGTGCCAGTCGGCGGGAGGGACCAGGTGAGCAGTTCTTC.

The rearrangement joins TRBV5-1 to TRBJ2-7; D might be TRBD1 (5 bases). The CDR3 spans 17 residues. Germline V gene data show CDR1 as SGHRS and CDR2 as YFSETQ. V was clipped by 1 base and J by 3 bases, with 20 bases between them. The CDR3 here is CASSLKRLRQSNYEQYF. The DNA of the CDR3 is TGCGCCAGCAGCTTGAAAAGGTTGCGACAGTCTAACTACGAGCAGTACTTC.

The genes are TRBV5-1 and TRBJ2-5; the match to TRBD2 covers 10 bases. The CDR3 runs 14 residues. Per germline, CDR1 SGHRS and CDR2 YFSETQ. V shed 4 bases, J shed 5 bases, and the junction held 5 bases outside the gene matches. CDR3: CASSPSGLAETQYF. In DNA form, the CDR3 reads TGCGCCAGCAGCCCCTCGGGACTAGCGGAGACCCAGTACTTC.

The chain employs TRBV20-1 and TRBJ2-3, with D uncertain. Germline CDR1 and CDR2: DFQATT and SNEGSKA (reference sequence). The CDR3 has 10 residues. V lost 7 bases to trimming and J lost 2 bases, with 4 bases between them. CDR3 in amino acids: CSGTTDTQYF. The CDR3 DNA reads TGCAGTGGGACCACAGATACGCAGTATTTT.

This clone has only a few counts. The chain recombines TRBV29-1 with TRBJ2-1; 7 bases match TRBD2. The germline V gene has CDR1 SQVTM and CDR2 ANQGSEA. The CDR3 sequence is 12 residues long. After removal of 4 bases from V and 5 bases from J, the junction contained 2 bases not matched to a gene. The CDR3 loop is CSVGGSHNEQFF. CDR3 sequence (DNA): TGCAGCGTTGGCGGGAGTCACAATGAGCAGTTCTTC.

This clone occurred a few times. The rearrangement uses TRBV27 and TRBJ2-5; D ambiguous. The CDR3 runs to 13 residues. Trimming shortened V by 2 bases and J by 4 bases, and 8 bases separated the two germline ends. Germline CDR1 reads MNHEY; CDR2 reads SMNVEV (reference sequence). CDR3 amino acids: CASSLTRRETQYF. For the CDR3, the DNA is TGTGCCAGCAGTTTAACCAGGCGAGAGACCCAGTACTTC.

This sequence joins TRBV5-1 and TRBJ2-7; D gene uncertain. Germline CDR1 is SGHRS and CDR2 is YFSETQ. V lost 4 bases to trimming and J lost 0 bases, with 2 bases between them. The CDR3 length is 11 residues. The CDR3 region has the DNA TGCGCCAGCAGCGGCTCCTACGAGCAGTACTTC. Protein product: CASSGSYEQYF.

The CDR3 nucleotides read TGTGCCAGCAGCGGGGACAGGGTCAGCGGCGAGCAGTACTTC. Translating it yields CASSGDRVSGEQYF. This chain joins TRBV2 and TRBJ2-7; 9 bases align to TRBD1. Unmatched junction bases numbered 9, after V lost 6 bases and J lost 6 bases. The CDR3 spans 14 residues. The germline V gene encodes CDR1 SNHLY and CDR2 FYNNEI.

The rearrangement links TRBV2 to TRBJ2-3, with D possibly being TRBD2 (6 bases). The CDR3 consists of 16 residues. The germline V gene has CDR1 SNHLY and CDR2 FYNNEI. Trimming took 6 bases from V and 1 from J, leaving 17 bases between them. CDR3 DNA: TGTGCCAGCAGCGCCCTAACGGGGGTGGGCACAGATACGCAGTATTTT. This sequence encodes CASSALTGVGTDTQYF.

The V and J genes are TRBV29-1 and TRBJ1-4; 8 positions match TRBD1. With 6 bases clipped from V and 13 bases from J, the junction kept 10 bases outside the gene matches. Germline CDR1 SQVTM, CDR2 ANQGSEA. The CDR3 runs to 12 residues. Here the CDR3 reads CSVAGQGRALFF. The CDR3 DNA sequence: TGCAGCGTCGCCGGACAGGGAAGGGCACTGTTTTTT. The full variable domain, its missing parts supplied by reference TRBV29-1 and TRBJ1-4, is SAVISQKPSRDICQRGTSLTIQCQVDSQVTMMFWYRQQPGQSLTLIATANQGSEATYESGFVIDKFPISRPNLTFSTLTVSNMSPEDSSIYLCSVAGQGRALFFGSGTQLSVL.

V usage is TRBV6-6 and J usage is TRBJ2-5; no reliable D call. The V end was cut by 5 bases, the J end by 6 bases, with 19 bases between. The CDR3 is 15 residues long. CDR1 is MNHNY, CDR2 SVGAGI, per germline (reference sequence). The CDR3 DNA is TGTGCCAGCAGTCCCCCCCCGGGTGTCAAAAAGACCCAGTACTTC. Translating gives CASSPPPGVKKTQYF.

The chain recombines TRBV6-5 with TRBJ1-1; D unclear. CDR1 MNHEY and CDR2 SVGAGI come from the germline V gene. The CDR3 totals 12 residues. The V end was cut by 6 bases, the J end by 8 bases, with 13 bases between. This CDR3 is CASRDGKGEAFF. CDR3 DNA sequence: TGTGCCAGCAGGGATGGGAAAGGGGAAGCTTTCTTT.

This clone was counted once. CDR3 loop: CASSLEGLIPSEQYF. CDR3 bases: TGCGCCAGCAGCCTGGAGGGCCTCATCCCTTCCGAGCAGTACTTC. The chain is built from TRBV5-1 and TRBJ2-7; TRBD2 is a possible D gene (6 bases). Germline loops: CDR1 SGHRS, CDR2 YFSETQ. This CDR3 region has 15 residues. Trimming took 4 bases from V and 6 from J, leaving 20 bases between them.

This clone was counted a few times. The chain couples TRBV25-1 to TRBJ1-2, with 11 bases identical to TRBD1. Germline V gene lookup returns CDR1 MGHDK and CDR2 SYGVNS. V lost 3 bases, J lost 4 bases, and 1 base stayed unmatched. CDR3 length equals 14 residues. The CDR3 DNA is TGTGCCAGCAGTGACGGACAGGGGGCCTATGGCTACACCTTC. Residues: CASSDGQGAYGYTF.

This clone was seen more than once but under ten times. The chain uses TRBV29-1 and TRBJ2-1; TRBD2 matches 13 bases. The CDR3 has 16 residues. Germline CDR1 and CDR2: SQVTM and ANQGSEA. V lost 4 bases, J lost 6 bases, and 9 bases stayed unmatched. CDR3 amino acids: CSVVYTSGRASNEQFF. DNA for the CDR3: TGCAGCGTTGTGTATACTAGCGGGAGGGCCTCCAATGAGCAGTTCTTC.

This CDR3 is CASSWGPGQGTETQYF. The CDR3 nucleotides read TGTGCCAGCAGCTGGGGGCCGGGACAGGGGACAGAGACCCAGTACTTC. This rearrangement joins TRBV7-2 to TRBJ2-5; TRBD1 matches at 10 bases. CDR1 SGHTA and CDR2 FQGNSA come from the germline V gene. The CDR3 is 16 residues long. V lost 4 bases to trimming and J lost 4 bases; unmatched junction nucleotides: 9.

The chain uses TRBV7-9 and TRBJ2-2; no firm D call. V was cut by 6 bases and J by 4 bases, with 12 bases left in between. In germline, CDR1 is SEHNR, CDR2 FQNEAQ (reference sequence). The length of the CDR3 is 14 residues. Written as DNA, the CDR3 is TGTGCCAGCAGTCCTGGCCGTTTCACCGGGGAGCTGTTTTTT. Protein product: CASSPGRFTGELFF.

The chain combines TRBV10-3 with TRBJ2-5; D unresolved. Germline values: CDR1 ENHRY, CDR2 SYGVKD. This CDR3 comprises 12 residues. V was trimmed by 0 bases and J by 5 bases, leaving 4 bases between them. The chain's CDR3 is CAISESLETQYF. The CDR3 coding sequence is TGTGCCATCAGTGAGTCGCTGGAGACCCAGTACTTC.

The V call is TRBV30, the J call TRBJ2-3; D is undetermined. The CDR3 is 13 residues long. Germline CDR1 GTSNPN, CDR2 SVGIG (reference sequence). Deletions cut 3 bases from V and 3 bases from J, with 10 bases between. The CDR3 DNA reads as TGTGCCTGGAGCAGACGTGGAACAGATACGCAGTATTTT. This sequence encodes CAWSRRGTDTQYF.